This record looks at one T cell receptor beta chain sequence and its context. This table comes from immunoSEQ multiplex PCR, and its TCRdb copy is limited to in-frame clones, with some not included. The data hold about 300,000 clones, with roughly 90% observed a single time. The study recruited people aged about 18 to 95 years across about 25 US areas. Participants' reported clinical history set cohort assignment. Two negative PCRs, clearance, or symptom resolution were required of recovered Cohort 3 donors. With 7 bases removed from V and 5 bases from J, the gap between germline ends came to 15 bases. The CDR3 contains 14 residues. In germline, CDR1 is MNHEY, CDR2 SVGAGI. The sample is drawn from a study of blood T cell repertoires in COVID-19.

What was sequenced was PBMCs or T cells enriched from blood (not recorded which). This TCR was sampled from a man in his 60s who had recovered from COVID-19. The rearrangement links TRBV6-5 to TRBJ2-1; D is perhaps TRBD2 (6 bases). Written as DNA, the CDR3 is TGTGCCAGCACCGACCGGGACTTTCACAATGAGCAGTTCTTC. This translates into CASTDRDFHNEQFF.